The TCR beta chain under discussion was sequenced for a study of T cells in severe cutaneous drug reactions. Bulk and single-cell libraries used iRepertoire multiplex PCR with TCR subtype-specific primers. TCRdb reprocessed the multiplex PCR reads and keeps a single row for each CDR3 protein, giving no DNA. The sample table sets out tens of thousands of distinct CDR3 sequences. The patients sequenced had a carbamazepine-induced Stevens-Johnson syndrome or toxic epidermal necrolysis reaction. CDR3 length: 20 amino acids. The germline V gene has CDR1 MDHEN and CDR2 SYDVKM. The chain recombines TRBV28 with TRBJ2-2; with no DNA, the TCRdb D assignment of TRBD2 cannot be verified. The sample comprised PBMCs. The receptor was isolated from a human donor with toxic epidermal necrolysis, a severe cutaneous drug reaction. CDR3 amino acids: CASSFSLGLAGARRTGELFF.